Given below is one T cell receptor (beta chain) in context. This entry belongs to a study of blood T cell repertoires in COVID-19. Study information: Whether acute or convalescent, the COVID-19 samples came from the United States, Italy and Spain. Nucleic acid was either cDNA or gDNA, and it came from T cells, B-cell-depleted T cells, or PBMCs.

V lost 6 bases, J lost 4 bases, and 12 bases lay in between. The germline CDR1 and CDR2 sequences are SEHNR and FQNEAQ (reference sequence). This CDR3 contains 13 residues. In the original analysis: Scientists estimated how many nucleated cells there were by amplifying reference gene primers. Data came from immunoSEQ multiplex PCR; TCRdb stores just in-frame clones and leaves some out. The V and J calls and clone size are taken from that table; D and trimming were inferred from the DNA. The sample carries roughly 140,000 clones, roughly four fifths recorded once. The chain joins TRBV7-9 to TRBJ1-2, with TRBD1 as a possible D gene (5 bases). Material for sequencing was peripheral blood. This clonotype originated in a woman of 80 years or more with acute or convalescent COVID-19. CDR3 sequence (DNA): TGTGCCAGCAGTCCTACAGGTCTCTATGGCTACACCTTC. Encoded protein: CASSPTGLYGYTF. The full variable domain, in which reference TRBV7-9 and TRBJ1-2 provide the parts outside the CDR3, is DTGVSQNPRHKITKRGQNVTFRCDPISEHNRLYWYRQTLGQGPEFLTYFQNEAQLEKSRLLSDRFSAERPKGSFSTLEIQRTEQGDSAMYLCASSPTGLYGYTFGSGTRLTVV.